This T cell receptor beta chain was sequenced during a study of beta chain features in type 1 diabetes. Findings of the study overall: A pattern of fewer insertions and more deletions at VDJ junctions was seen in type 1 diabetes patients. Shortening of TCRB CDR3s, moderate but significant, appeared in all four CD4+ subsets of Type 1 diabetes patients.

Sorting with CD45RO/CCR7/CD25/CD127/CD95/CD27 yielded naive, central memory, regulatory and stem-like memory CD4+ cells. Populations isolated by sorting all had purity greater than 95%. Of note for this clone: No antigen is known for it.

Sequencing targeted expressed TCRB transcripts, as all isolated RNA had been reverse transcribed. For naive, central memory and regulatory T cell samples, reads averaged around 3.6 million. Only in-frame clones appear in the TCRdb table, and some are missing; sequencing was by immunoSEQ multiplex PCR. The sample comprises more than 100,000 clones, 25% to 35% of which are singletons, and about 0.49% rests with the top ten. Sequencing was carried out using central memory CD4+ T cells from blood. The sequence came from a woman aged 18-30 years with type 1 diabetes.

The CDR3 bases are TGCGCCAGCAGCCAATCCGGAGGCATTACAGATACGCAGTATTTT. Its protein product is CASSQSGGITDTQYF. The J gene is TRBJ2-3, the V gene TRBV4-1; D is possibly TRBD2 (5 bases). Germline V gene data show CDR1 as MGHRA and CDR2 as YSYEKL. The V gene lost 2 bases and the J gene lost 3 bases, with 12 bases spanning the gap. The CDR3 has 15 amino acids.